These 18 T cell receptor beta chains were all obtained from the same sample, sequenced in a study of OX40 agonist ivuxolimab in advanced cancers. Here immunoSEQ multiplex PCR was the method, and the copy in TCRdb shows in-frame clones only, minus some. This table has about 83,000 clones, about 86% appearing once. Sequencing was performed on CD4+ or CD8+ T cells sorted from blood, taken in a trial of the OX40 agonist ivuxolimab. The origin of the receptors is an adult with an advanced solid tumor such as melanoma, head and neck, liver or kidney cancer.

Here the CDR3 DNA reads TGTGCCAGCAGTAAGACAGGGAGTTCCTACAATGAGCAGTTCTTC. Protein sequence: CASSKTGSSYNEQFF. The gene calls are TRBV6-5 and TRBJ2-1; 7 nucleotides line up with TRBD1. CDR1 and CDR2 (germline): MNHEY, SVGAGI. The CDR3 loop spans 15 amino acids. V lost 5 bases and J lost 1; bases outside the gene matches: 5.

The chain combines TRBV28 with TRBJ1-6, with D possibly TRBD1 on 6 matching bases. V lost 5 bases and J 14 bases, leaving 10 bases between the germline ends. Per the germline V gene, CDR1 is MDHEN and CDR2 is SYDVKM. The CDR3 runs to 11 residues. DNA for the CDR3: TGTGCCAGCAGTATCAGGGGTACCCTCCACTTT. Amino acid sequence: CASSIRGTLHF.

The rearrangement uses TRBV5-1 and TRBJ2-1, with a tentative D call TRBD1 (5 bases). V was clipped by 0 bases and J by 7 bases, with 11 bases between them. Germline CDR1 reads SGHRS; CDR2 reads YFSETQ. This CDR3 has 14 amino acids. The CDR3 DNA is TGCGCCAGCAGCTTGGAGGGGCTGTGGAATGAGCAGTTCTTC. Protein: CASSLEGLWNEQFF.

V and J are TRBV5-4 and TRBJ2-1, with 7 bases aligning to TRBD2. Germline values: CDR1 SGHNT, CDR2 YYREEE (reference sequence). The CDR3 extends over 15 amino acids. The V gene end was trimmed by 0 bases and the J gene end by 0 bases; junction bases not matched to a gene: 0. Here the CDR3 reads CASSLGGGSYNEQFF. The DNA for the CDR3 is TGTGCCAGCAGCTTGGGGGGGGGCTCCTACAATGAGCAGTTCTTC.

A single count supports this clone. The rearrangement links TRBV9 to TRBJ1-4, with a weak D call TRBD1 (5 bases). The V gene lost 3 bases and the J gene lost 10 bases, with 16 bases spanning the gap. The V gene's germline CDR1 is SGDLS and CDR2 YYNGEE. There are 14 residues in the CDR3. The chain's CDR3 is CASSGDRGGGKLFF. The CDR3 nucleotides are TGTGCCAGCAGCGGCGATAGGGGTGGAGGAAAACTGTTTTTT.

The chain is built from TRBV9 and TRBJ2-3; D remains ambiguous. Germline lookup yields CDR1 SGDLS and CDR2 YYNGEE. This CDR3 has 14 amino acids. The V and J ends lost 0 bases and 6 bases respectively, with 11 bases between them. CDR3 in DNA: TGTGCCAGCAGCGTAGAGCCAGTTCGGGATACGCAGTATTTT. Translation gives CASSVEPVRDTQYF.

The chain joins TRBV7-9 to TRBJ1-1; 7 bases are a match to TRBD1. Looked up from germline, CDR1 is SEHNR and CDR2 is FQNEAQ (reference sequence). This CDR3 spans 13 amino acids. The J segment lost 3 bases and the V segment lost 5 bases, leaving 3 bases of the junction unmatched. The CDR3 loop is CASSPQGDTEAFF. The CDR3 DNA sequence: TGTGCCAGCAGCCCTCAGGGGGACACTGAAGCTTTCTTT. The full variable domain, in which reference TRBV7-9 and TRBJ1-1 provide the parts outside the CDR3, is DTGVSQNPRHKITKRGQNVTFRCDPISEHNRLYWYRQTLGQGPEFLTYFQNEAQLEKSRLLSDRFSAERPKGSFSTLEIQRTEQGDSAMYLCASSPQGDTEAFFGQGTRLTVV.

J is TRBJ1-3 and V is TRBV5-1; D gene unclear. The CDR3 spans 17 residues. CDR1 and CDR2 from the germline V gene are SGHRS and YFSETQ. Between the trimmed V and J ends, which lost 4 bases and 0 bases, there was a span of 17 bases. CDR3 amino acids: CASSQDRGGDSGNTIYF. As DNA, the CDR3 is TGCGCCAGCAGCCAAGACCGCGGCGGGGACTCTGGAAACACCATATATTTT. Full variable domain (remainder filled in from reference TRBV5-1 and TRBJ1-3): KAGVTQTPRYLIKTRGQQVTLSCSPISGHRSVSWYQQTPGQGLQFLFEYFSETQRNKGNFPGRFSGRQFSNSRSEMNVSTLELGDSALYLCASSQDRGGDSGNTIYFGEGSWLTVV.

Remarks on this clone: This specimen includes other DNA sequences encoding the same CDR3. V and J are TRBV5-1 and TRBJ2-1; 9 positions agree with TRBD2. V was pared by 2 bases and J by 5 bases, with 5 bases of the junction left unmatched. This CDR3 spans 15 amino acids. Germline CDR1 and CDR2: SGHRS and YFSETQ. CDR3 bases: TGCGCCAGCAGCTTAGAGGCGGGGGGGCACAATGAGCAGTTCTTC. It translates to CASSLEAGGHNEQFF.

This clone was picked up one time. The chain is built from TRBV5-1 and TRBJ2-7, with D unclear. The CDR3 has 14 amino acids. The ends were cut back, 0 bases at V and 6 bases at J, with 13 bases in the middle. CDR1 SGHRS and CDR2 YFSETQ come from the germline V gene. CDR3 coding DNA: TGCGCCAGCAGCTTGGTCGATTTCGGAACCGAGCAGTACTTC. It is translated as CASSLVDFGTEQYF.

The chain's CDR3 is CASSDIRQGGGYTF. As DNA, the CDR3 is TGTGCCAGCAGTGATATCAGACAGGGAGGTGGCTACACCTTC. The gene calls are TRBV6-1 and TRBJ1-2, with 7 positions matching TRBD1. From germline, CDR1 is MNHNS and CDR2 SASEGT. V trimming: 3 bases; J trimming: 7 bases; junction bases outside the gene matches: 8. The CDR3 length is 14 residues.

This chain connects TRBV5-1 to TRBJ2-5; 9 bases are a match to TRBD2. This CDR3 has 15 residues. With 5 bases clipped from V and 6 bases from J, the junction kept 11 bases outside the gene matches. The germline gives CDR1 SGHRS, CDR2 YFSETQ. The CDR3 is CASRAGSGGEKTQYF. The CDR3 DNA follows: TGCGCCAGCAGGGCGGGTAGCGGGGGAGAAAAGACCCAGTACTTC.

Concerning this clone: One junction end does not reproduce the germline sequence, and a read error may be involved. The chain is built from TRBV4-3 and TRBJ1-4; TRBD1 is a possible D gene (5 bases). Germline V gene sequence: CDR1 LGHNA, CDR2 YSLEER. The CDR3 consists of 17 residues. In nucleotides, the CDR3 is TGCGCCAGCAGCCAAGCCGGCAGGGTGAGAACTGATGAAAAACTGTTTTTT. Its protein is CASSQAGRVRTDEKLFF.

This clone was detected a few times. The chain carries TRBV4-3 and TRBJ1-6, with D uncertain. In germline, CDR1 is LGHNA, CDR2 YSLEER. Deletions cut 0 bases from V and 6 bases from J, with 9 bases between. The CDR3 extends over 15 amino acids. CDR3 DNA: TGCGCCAGCAGCCAAGATCAGGCCGCTAATTCACCCCTCCACTTT. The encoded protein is CASSQDQAANSPLHF.

In DNA, the CDR3 is TGTGCCAGCAGCGGCGGGACAGGCCTTTCCGAGGGCTACACCTTC. Its protein product is CASSGGTGLSEGYTF. This sequence joins TRBV9 and TRBJ1-2; TRBD1 agrees at 8 bases. Unmatched junction bases numbered 12, after V lost 3 bases and J lost 8 bases. Per germline, CDR1 SGDLS and CDR2 YYNGEE. The CDR3 has 15 amino acids.

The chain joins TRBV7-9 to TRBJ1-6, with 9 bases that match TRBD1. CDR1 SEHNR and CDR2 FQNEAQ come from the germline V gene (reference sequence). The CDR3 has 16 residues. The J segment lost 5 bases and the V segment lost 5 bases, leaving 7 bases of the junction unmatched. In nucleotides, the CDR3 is TGTGCCAGCAGCCTTGGGACAGGGCTGAATAATTCACCCCTCCACTTT. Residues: CASSLGTGLNNSPLHF.

This CDR3 reads CASSGQGDGQPQHF. The CDR3 DNA sequence: TGTGCCAGCAGCGGACAGGGTGACGGTCAGCCCCAGCATTTT. The chain uses TRBV9 and TRBJ1-5, with 7 bases lining up with TRBD1. Trimming took 3 bases from V and 6 from J; bases not matched to a gene: 6. The CDR3 length is 14 residues. Looked up from germline, CDR1 is SGDLS and CDR2 is YYNGEE.

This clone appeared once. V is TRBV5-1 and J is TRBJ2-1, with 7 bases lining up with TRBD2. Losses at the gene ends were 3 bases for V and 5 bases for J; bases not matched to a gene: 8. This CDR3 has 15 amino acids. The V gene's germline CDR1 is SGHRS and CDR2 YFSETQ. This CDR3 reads CASSSGGPLDNEQFF. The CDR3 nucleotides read TGCGCCAGCAGCTCGGGAGGACCTCTGGACAATGAGCAGTTCTTC.